Below, 32 T cell receptor beta chains from the same sample are listed, as sequenced in a study of OX40 agonist ivuxolimab in advanced cancers. Measured with immunoSEQ multiplex PCR; TCRdb has only the in-frame clones, and not every one. The sample gives approximately 15,000 clones, more than 70% of which show up once; 0.69% is in the top ten. The source material was CD4+ or CD8+ T cells sorted from blood, sampled in a trial of the OX40 agonist ivuxolimab. The receptors originated from an adult with an advanced solid tumor such as melanoma, head and neck, liver or kidney cancer.

The chain joins TRBV7-6 to TRBJ2-1, with 8 bases aligning to TRBD2. The V gene's germline CDR1 is SGHVS and CDR2 FNYEAQ. The CDR3 has 17 amino acids. V lost 1 base and J lost 5; bases outside the gene matches: 10. The DNA for the CDR3 is TGTGCCAGCAGCTTAGGGCGTTTGGGACTAGGGGACAATGAGCAGTTCTTC. It specifies CASSLGRLGLGDNEQFF.

The chain employs TRBV10-3 and TRBJ1-5; 7 bases align to TRBD1. V shed 10 bases, J shed 6 bases, and the junction held 12 bases outside the gene matches. Germline CDR1 is ENHRY and CDR2 is SYGVKD. The CDR3 is made up of 14 amino acids. The CDR3 loop reads CATSPDREGQPQHF. The CDR3 DNA is TGTGCCACTTCCCCTGACAGGGAAGGTCAGCCCCAGCATTTT.

The chain employs TRBV5-1 and TRBJ2-2; a weak D match, TRBD1 (6 bases). Trimming stripped 3 bases from V and 2 bases from J, with 20 bases between. Looked up from germline, CDR1 is SGHRS and CDR2 is YFSETQ. The CDR3 is made up of 18 amino acids. This CDR3 is CASSYNNRKDRNTGELFF. The CDR3 DNA follows: TGCGCCAGCAGCTACAACAATCGAAAGGACAGAAACACCGGGGAGCTGTTTTTT.

V is TRBV27 and J is TRBJ1-1; D might be TRBD1 (5 bases). The CDR3 extends over 15 amino acids. From germline, CDR1 is MNHEY and CDR2 SMNVEV (reference sequence). The V end lost 8 bases, the J end lost 1 base, and 17 bases lay between the germline ends. The CDR3 is CASRRNQGTNTEAFF. The CDR3 DNA reads TGTGCCAGCCGGCGTAATCAGGGCACGAACACTGAAGCTTTCTTT.

V and J are TRBV18 and TRBJ2-1; TRBD1 or TRBD2 may be the D gene (5 bases each). The CDR3 is made up of 17 amino acids. Germline CDR1 and CDR2: KGHSH and LQKENI. Trimming stripped 4 bases from V and 4 bases from J, with 20 bases between. CDR3 protein: CASSLPPSRGPYNEQFF. The CDR3 nucleotides read TGTGCCAGCTCACTTCCCCCCTCTCGGGGCCCGTACAATGAGCAGTTCTTC.

V usage is TRBV7-2 and J usage is TRBJ2-1; TRBD2 matches 9 bases. Germline lookup yields CDR1 SGHTA and CDR2 FQGNSA. This CDR3 is built from 16 residues. V lost 5 bases to trimming and J lost 4 bases; unmatched junction nucleotides: 9. The CDR3 DNA follows: TGTGCCAGCAGCCTAGTGAGACTAGCGGTATACAATGAGCAGTTCTTC. This translates into CASSLVRLAVYNEQFF.

V gene TRBV6-5 combines with J gene TRBJ2-5, with 12 bases that match TRBD2. The V gene end was trimmed by 6 bases and the J gene end by 1 base; junction bases not matched to a gene: 3. The CDR3 is 15 residues long. Germline V CDR1 and CDR2: MNHEY, SVGAGI. The DNA for the CDR3 is TGTGCCAGCAGAATGGGACTAGCGGGCCAAGAGACCCAGTACTTC. Translated: CASRMGLAGQETQYF.

This chain links TRBV6-1 with TRBJ2-2; D call uncertain. The CDR3 length is 12 residues. The V end was cut by 6 bases, the J end by 4 bases, with 6 bases between. Germline V lookup: CDR1 MNHNS, CDR2 SASEGT. In nucleotides, the CDR3 is TGTGCCAGCAGATTCAGCACCGGGGAGCTGTTTTTT. This gives the protein CASRFSTGELFF.

The CDR3 protein is CASSPPSQGRGYGYTF. The CDR3 coding sequence is TGTGCCAGCTCACCACCTTCCCAGGGTCGCGGCTATGGCTACACCTTC. V and J are TRBV18 and TRBJ1-2, with D perhaps matching TRBD1 (5 bases). This CDR3 has 16 residues. V dropped 0 bases and J dropped 4 bases, with 15 bases sitting between them. From germline, CDR1 is KGHSH and CDR2 LQKENI.

The chain joins TRBV10-1 to TRBJ1-4; no clear D gene. Trimming shortened V by 0 bases and J by 5 bases, and 10 bases separated the two germline ends. Germline lookup yields CDR1 WNHNN and CDR2 SYGVQD (reference sequence). The CDR3 has 15 amino acids. The CDR3 nucleotides read TGCGCCAGCAGTGAGTCGGGCGAGGTCAATGAAAAACTGTTTTTT. The encoded protein is CASSESGEVNEKLFF.

The chain combines TRBV2 with TRBJ2-1, with TRBD2 matching 11 bases. CDR1 is SNHLY and CDR2 is FYNNEI in the germline V gene. The V and J ends lost 6 bases and 3 bases, in that order; junction bases with no gene match: 7. This CDR3 region has 16 residues. Written as DNA, the CDR3 is TGTGCCAGCAGACCTCTAGCGGGAGGAAGCTACAATGAGCAGTTCTTC. Translated: CASRPLAGGSYNEQFF.

This chain links TRBV27 with TRBJ2-7; D gene ambiguous. With 8 bases removed from V and 3 bases from J, the gap between germline ends came to 11 bases. Germline V gene lookup returns CDR1 MNHEY and CDR2 SMNVEV (reference sequence). This CDR3 contains 12 residues. As DNA, the CDR3 is TGTGCCAGCGGTCTTGAGAACTACGAGCAGTACTTC. Its protein is CASGLENYEQYF.

V gene TRBV11-2 combines with J gene TRBJ1-5, with 7 bases matching TRBD1. CDR1 is SGHAT and CDR2 is FQNNGV in the germline V gene. This CDR3 is 13 amino acids long. V dropped 5 bases and J dropped 5; count of bases not matched to a gene: 3. As DNA, the CDR3 is TGTGCCAGCAGCATCACAGGGGATCAGCCCCAGCATTTT. Translating it yields CASSITGDQPQHF.

The rearrangement joins TRBV10-2 to TRBJ2-4; 7 bases match TRBD1. With 6 bases clipped from V and 0 bases from J, the junction kept 17 bases outside the gene matches. This CDR3 has 19 amino acids. Germline V gives CDR1 WSHSY, CDR2 SAAADI. CDR3 nucleotides: TGCGCCAGCAGGGAGACAGGGCTGATAAGGGTATCAGCCAAAAACATTCAGTACTTC. Residues: CASRETGLIRVSAKNIQYF.

CDR3: CASSLGPDRGLVAEAFF. CDR3 DNA: TGCGCCAGCAGCTTGGGCCCCGACAGGGGGCTAGTCGCTGAAGCTTTCTTT. The chain is built from TRBV5-1 and TRBJ1-1; 10 bases agree with TRBD1. The CDR3 extends over 17 amino acids. V gave up 0 bases and J gave up 6 bases; unmatched junction bases: 11. Germline CDR1 is SGHRS and CDR2 is YFSETQ. Supplemented by reference TRBV5-1 and TRBJ1-1, the full variable domain reads KAGVTQTPRYLIKTRGQQVTLSCSPISGHRSVSWYQQTPGQGLQFLFEYFSETQRNKGNFPGRFSGRQFSNSRSEMNVSTLELGDSALYLCASSLGPDRGLVAEAFFGQGTRLTVV.

This clone was detected once. V is TRBV28 and J is TRBJ2-5; possibly TRBD2 for D (6 bases). The V end lost 0 bases, the J end lost 2 bases, and 22 bases lay between the germline ends. This CDR3 has 19 residues. The germline V gene encodes CDR1 MDHEN and CDR2 SYDVKM. Here the CDR3 reads CASSLWFAGQLGRQETQYF. The CDR3 DNA sequence: TGTGCCAGCAGTTTATGGTTCGCGGGGCAGTTGGGTCGACAAGAGACCCAGTACTTC.

V usage is TRBV29-1 and J usage is TRBJ2-2; 7 bases fit TRBD1. Germline CDR1 is SQVTM and CDR2 is ANQGSEA. The CDR3 totals 15 residues. V lost 7 bases, J lost 5 bases, and 13 bases stayed unmatched. CDR3 sequence: CSASEGAYYTGELFF. The CDR3 DNA is TGCAGCGCGAGTGAGGGGGCGTACTATACCGGGGAGCTGTTTTTT.

V gene TRBV19 combines with J gene TRBJ1-2, with D possibly TRBD1 on 5 matching bases. Trimming stripped 3 bases from V and 5 bases from J, with 10 bases between. The CDR3 runs 13 residues. Germline loops: CDR1 LNHDA, CDR2 SQIVND (reference sequence). The CDR3, as DNA: TGTGCCAGTAGTATGGGGCAGGATTATGGCTACACCTTC. It translates to CASSMGQDYGYTF.

The chain links TRBV30 to TRBJ2-1; 7 bases line up with TRBD1. The germline gives CDR1 GTSNPN, CDR2 SVGIG (reference sequence). Germline trimming cut 2 bases from V and 6 bases from J; bases unmatched to any gene: 10. The CDR3 is made up of 15 amino acids. DNA of the CDR3: TGTGCCTGGAGTACACAGGGGCCGTCGAGCAATGAGCAGTTCTTC. Protein sequence: CAWSTQGPSSNEQFF.

V usage is TRBV6-6 and J usage is TRBJ2-4; D possibly matches TRBD1 or TRBD2 (5 bases each). Trimming cost V 0 bases and J 3 bases, with 12 bases left between them. The CDR3 runs 16 residues. Germline CDR1 MNHNY, CDR2 SVGAGI (reference sequence). CDR3: CASSYSAGAGKNIQYF. The DNA for the CDR3 is TGTGCCAGCAGTTACTCGGCTGGGGCGGGCAAAAACATTCAGTACTTC.

The chain uses TRBV5-6 and TRBJ1-2; D is uncertain. This CDR3 comprises 14 residues. Germline V gene sequence: CDR1 SGHDT, CDR2 YYEEEE. Deletions cut 0 bases from V and 3 bases from J, with 9 bases between. The CDR3 region has the DNA TGTGCCAGCAGCTTGGCTGGCGGATACTATGGCTACACCTTC. Translating it yields CASSLAGGYYGYTF.

The CDR3 sequence: CASKGGNYGYTF. In DNA form, the CDR3 reads TGCGCCAGCAAGGGGGGAAACTATGGCTACACCTTC. The rearrangement joins TRBV10-2 to TRBJ1-2; perhaps TRBD1 as D (6 bases). Trimming cost V 7 bases and J 2 bases, with 8 bases left between them. Germline values: CDR1 WSHSY, CDR2 SAAADI. There are 12 residues in the CDR3.

This chain connects TRBV4-2 to TRBJ2-5; TRBD1 or TRBD2 may be the D gene (5 bases each). Trimming left V 0 bases short and J 4 bases short, with 27 bases between. Germline CDR1 and CDR2: LGHNA and YNFKEQ. The CDR3 contains 20 residues. The CDR3 protein is CASSQEPLHDSGLAVETQYF. CDR3 DNA: TGTGCCAGCAGCCAAGAGCCCCTACACGACTCGGGGCTGGCGGTAGAGACCCAGTACTTC.

This clone showed up just a few times. The chain has TRBV2 and TRBJ1-5; D unresolved. Per the germline V gene, CDR1 is SNHLY and CDR2 is FYNNEI. This CDR3 comprises 12 residues. The germline V and J ends were trimmed by 7 bases and 1 base, with 5 bases remaining between them. The CDR3 sequence: CASNPSNQPQHF. In nucleotides, the CDR3 is TGTGCCAGCAACCCCAGCAATCAGCCCCAGCATTTT. Combining the CDR3 with reference TRBV2 and TRBJ1-5 gives the whole variable domain EPEVTQTPSHQVTQMGQEVILRCVPISNHLYFYWYRQILGQKVEFLVSFYNNEISEKSEIFDDQFSVERPDGSNFTLKIRSTKLEDSAMYFCASNPSNQPQHFGDGTRLSIL.

V and J are TRBV2 and TRBJ2-5; D is perhaps TRBD1 (6 bases). CDR1 and CDR2 from the germline V gene are SNHLY and FYNNEI. V was cut by 6 bases and J by 1 base, with 9 bases left in between. This CDR3 is 13 amino acids long. DNA of the CDR3: TGTGCCAGCAGCCGACAGGTCCAAGAGACCCAGTACTTC. Protein product: CASSRQVQETQYF.

The genes are TRBV5-1 and TRBJ1-1; D not resolved. The CDR3 sequence is 13 residues long. The germline V and J ends were trimmed by 4 bases and 4 bases, with 11 bases remaining between them. Germline values: CDR1 SGHRS, CDR2 YFSETQ. CDR3 DNA: TGCGCCAGCAGCGCAGAATTGCGCACTGAAGCTTTCTTT. It codes for CASSAELRTEAFF.

The sample holds a few counts of this clone. This chain connects TRBV2 to TRBJ1-5; D possibly corresponds to TRBD1 (5 bases). Germline CDR1 SNHLY, CDR2 FYNNEI. The length of the CDR3 is 15 residues. The ends were cut back, 3 bases at V and 1 base at J, with 10 bases in the middle. The CDR3 here is CASSDRAWSNQPQHF. The CDR3 bases are TGTGCCAGCAGTGACAGGGCTTGGAGCAATCAGCCCCAGCATTTT. The variable domain in full, with the rest retrieved from reference TRBV2 and TRBJ1-5, is EPEVTQTPSHQVTQMGQEVILRCVPISNHLYFYWYRQILGQKVEFLVSFYNNEISEKSEIFDDQFSVERPDGSNFTLKIRSTKLEDSAMYFCASSDRAWSNQPQHFGDGTRLSIL.

This chain joins TRBV29-1 and TRBJ2-2; 10 bases align to TRBD1. The germline V gene encodes CDR1 SQVTM and CDR2 ANQGSEA. Trimming took 6 bases from V and 4 from J; bases not matched to a gene: 5. The CDR3 totals 14 residues. The DNA for the CDR3 is TGCAGCGTCGGGACAGGGGTGGGCACCGGGGAGCTGTTTTTT. It translates to CSVGTGVGTGELFF.

The rearrangement joins TRBV25-1 to TRBJ2-1; the D is unclear. Per germline, CDR1 MGHDK and CDR2 SYGVNS. V was clipped by 4 bases and J by 4 bases, with 5 bases between them. The CDR3 has 12 residues. The CDR3 reads CASSGVYNEQFF. In nucleotides, the CDR3 is TGTGCCAGCAGTGGAGTTTACAATGAGCAGTTCTTC.

The chain uses TRBV29-1 and TRBJ2-7, with 8 positions matching TRBD1. Germline CDR1 reads SQVTM; CDR2 reads ANQGSEA. The CDR3 sequence is 15 residues long. The V and J ends lost 0 bases and 4 bases, in that order; junction bases with no gene match: 8. CDR3 bases: TGCAGCGTTGAAGAGTGGCAGGGGGCGCGTTACGAGCAGTACTTC. It codes for CSVEEWQGARYEQYF.

The CDR3 nucleotides read TGTGCCAGCAGCCCCGGAGAGACCCAGTACTTC. Translating gives CASSPGETQYF. J is TRBJ2-5 and V is TRBV6-6; D gene uncertain. The germline V gene encodes CDR1 MNHNY and CDR2 SVGAGI (reference sequence). Trimming removed 6 bases from V and 4 bases from J, with 6 bases in between. The CDR3 is 11 residues long.

This chain uses TRBV5-4 with TRBJ2-5; no firm D call. This CDR3 spans 16 amino acids. Per germline, CDR1 SGHNT and CDR2 YYREEE (reference sequence). V lost 2 bases, J lost 0 bases, and 14 bases lay in between. The CDR3 DNA is TGTGCCAGCAGCTTTGGCTTCGGTTCGAACCAAGAGACCCAGTACTTC. Its protein is CASSFGFGSNQETQYF.